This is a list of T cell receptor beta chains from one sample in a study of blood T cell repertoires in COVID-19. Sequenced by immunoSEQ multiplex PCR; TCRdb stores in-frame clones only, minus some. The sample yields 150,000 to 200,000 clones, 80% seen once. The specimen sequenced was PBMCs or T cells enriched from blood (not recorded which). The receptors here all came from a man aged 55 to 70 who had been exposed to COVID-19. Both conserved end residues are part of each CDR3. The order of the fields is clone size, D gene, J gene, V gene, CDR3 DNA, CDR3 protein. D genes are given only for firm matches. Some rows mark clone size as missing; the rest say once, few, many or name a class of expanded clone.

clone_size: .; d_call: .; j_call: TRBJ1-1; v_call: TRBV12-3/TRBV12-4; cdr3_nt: TGTGCCAGCAGGACTCAGGGGGAAGCTTTCTTT; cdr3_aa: CASRTQGEAFF
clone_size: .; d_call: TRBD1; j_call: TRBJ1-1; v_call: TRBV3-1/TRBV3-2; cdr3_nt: TGTGCCAGCAGCCAGGAGTGGGACAGGGGAGGCACTGAAGCTTTCTTT; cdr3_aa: CASSQEWDRGGTEAFF
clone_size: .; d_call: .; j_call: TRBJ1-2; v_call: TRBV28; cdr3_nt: TGTGCCAGCAGTTTAACCTCACCGAGTGGCTACACCTTC; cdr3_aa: CASSLTSPSGYTF
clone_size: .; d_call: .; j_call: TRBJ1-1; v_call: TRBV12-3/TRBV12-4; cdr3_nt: TGTGCCAGCAGCTCCACGGGGATGACTGAAGCTTTCTTT; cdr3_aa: CASSSTGMTEAFF
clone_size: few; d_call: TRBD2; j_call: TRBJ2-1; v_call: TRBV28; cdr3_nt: TGTGCCAGCACCGGACTGGCGGGAGGGTATGGGGAGCAGTTCTTC; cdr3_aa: CASTGLAGGYGEQFF
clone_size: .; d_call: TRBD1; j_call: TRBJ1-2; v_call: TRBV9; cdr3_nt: TGTGCCAGCAGCTCCGGGACAGGGGGCTCTAACTATGGCTACACCTTC; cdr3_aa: CASSSGTGGSNYGYTF
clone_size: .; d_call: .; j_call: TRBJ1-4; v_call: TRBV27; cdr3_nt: TGTGCCAGCAGTCCCCACCGGGACAAAGATGAAAAACTGTTTTTT; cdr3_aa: CASSPHRDKDEKLFF
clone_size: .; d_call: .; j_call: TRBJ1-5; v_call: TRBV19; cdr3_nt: TGTGCCAGCGAGGACTACAATCAGCCCCAGCATTTT; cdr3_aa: CASEDYNQPQHF
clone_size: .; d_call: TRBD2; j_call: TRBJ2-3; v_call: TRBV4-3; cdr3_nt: TGCGCCAGCAGCCAATTAGCGGGGGGGCTTAGCACAGATACGCAGTATTTT; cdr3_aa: CASSQLAGGLSTDTQYF
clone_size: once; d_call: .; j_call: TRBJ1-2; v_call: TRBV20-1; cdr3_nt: TGCAGTGTTGGAACAGGATATGGCTACACCTTC; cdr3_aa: CSVGTGYGYTF
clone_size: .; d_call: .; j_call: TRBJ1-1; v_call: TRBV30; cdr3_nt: TGTGCCTGGTTAAGAGAAAGAGGAACTGAAGCTTTCTTT; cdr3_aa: CAWLRERGTEAFF
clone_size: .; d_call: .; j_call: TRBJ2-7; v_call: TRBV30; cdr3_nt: TGTGCCTGGAGTTCGGGAAGGAACTTCTACGAGCAGTACTTC; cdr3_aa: CAWSSGRNFYEQYF
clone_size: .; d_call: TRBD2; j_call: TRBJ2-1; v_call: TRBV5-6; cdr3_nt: TGTGCCAGCAGCGGACTAGCGGGAGGGTCCTCCTACAATGAGCAGTTCTTC; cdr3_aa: CASSGLAGGSSYNEQFF
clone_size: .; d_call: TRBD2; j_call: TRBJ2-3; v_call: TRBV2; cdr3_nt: TGTGCCAGCAGTGGTTGGTTGACTAGCGGGAGTGCCGATACGCAGTATTTT; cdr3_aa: CASSGWLTSGSADTQYF
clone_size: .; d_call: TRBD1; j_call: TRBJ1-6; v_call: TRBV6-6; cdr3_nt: TGTGCCACCGAAGACAGGGCTGGTTCACCCCTCCACTTT; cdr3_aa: CATEDRAGSPLHF
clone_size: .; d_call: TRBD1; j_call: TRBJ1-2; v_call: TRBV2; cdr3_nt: TGTGCCAGCAGTGAACCAAGACAGGGAAGAAATGGCTACACCTTC; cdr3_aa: CASSEPRQGRNGYTF
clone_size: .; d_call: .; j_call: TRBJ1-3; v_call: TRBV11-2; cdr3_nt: TGTGCCAGCAGCTTACAAGCGTTTGGAAACACCATATATTTT; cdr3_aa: CASSLQAFGNTIYF
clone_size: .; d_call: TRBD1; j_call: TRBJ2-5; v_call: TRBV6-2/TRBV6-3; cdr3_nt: TGTGCCAGCAGTCAGGGACAGGCCACCCCGTGGACCCAGTACTTC; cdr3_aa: CASSQGQATPWTQYF
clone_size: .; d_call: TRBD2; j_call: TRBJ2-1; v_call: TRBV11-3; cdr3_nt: TGTGCCAGCAGCTTAGATCGCGGGAGGGCCTACAATGAGCAGTTCTTC; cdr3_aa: CASSLDRGRAYNEQFF
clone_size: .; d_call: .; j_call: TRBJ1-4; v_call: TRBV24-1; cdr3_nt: TGTGCCACCAGTGATAGCCGGCGGATGGATGAAAAACTGTTTTTT; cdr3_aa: CATSDSRRMDEKLFF
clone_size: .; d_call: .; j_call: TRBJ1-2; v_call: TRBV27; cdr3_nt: TGTGCCAGCAGTTTCCAGGGAAACTATGGCTACACCTTC; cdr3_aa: CASSFQGNYGYTF
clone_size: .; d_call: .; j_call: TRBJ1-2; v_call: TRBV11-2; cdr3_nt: TGTGCCAGCAGCGCTCGACAGGCCTATGGCTACACCTTC; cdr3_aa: CASSARQAYGYTF
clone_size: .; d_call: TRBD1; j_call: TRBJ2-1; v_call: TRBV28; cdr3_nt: TGTGCCAGCAGGACCGAGACAGGGAATGAGCAGTTCTTC; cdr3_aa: CASRTETGNEQFF
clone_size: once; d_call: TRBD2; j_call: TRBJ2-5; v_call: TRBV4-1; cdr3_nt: TGCGCCAGCAGCCAAGTGGGGACTAGTGGGGAGACCCAGTACTTC; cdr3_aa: CASSQVGTSGETQYF
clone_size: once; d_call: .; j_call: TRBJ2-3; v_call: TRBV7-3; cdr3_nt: TGTGCCAGCAGCTTACGTGGGAGTGTGACAGATACGCAGTATTTT; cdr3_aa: CASSLRGSVTDTQYF
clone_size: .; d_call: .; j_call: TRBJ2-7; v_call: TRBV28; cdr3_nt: TGTGCCAGCAGGGACAGTAAGCCTTCCTACGAGCAGTACTTC; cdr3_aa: CASRDSKPSYEQYF
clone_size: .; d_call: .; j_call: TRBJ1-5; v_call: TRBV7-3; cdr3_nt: TGTGCCAGCAGCCTGAATAATGGTAGACAGCCCCAGCATTTT; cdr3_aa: CASSLNNGRQPQHF
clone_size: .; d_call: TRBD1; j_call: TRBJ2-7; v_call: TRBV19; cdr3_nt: TGTGCCAGTATTGGAAGACAGGGGGTTTTCTACGAGCAGTACTTC; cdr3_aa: CASIGRQGVFYEQYF
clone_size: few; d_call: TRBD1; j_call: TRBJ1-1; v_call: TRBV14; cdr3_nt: TGTGCCAGCAGCCGTGGACAGGGGGCCGTCAGGGAAGCTTTCTTT; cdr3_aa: CASSRGQGAVREAFF
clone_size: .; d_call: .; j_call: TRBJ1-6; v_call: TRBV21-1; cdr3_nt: TGTGCCAGCAGCAATCCAGGGAGGAGTTCACCCCTCCACTTT; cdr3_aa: CASSNPGRSSPLHF
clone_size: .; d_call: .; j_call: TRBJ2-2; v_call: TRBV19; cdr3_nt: TGTGCCAGTAGTATTAGCAGGAACACCGGGGAGCTGTTTTTT; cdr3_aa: CASSISRNTGELFF
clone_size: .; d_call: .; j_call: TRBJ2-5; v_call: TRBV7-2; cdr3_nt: TGTGCCAGCAGCTTAGGTAGAGAGACCCAGTACTTC; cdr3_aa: CASSLGRETQYF
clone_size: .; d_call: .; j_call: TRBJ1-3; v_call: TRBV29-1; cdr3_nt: TGCAGCGTTGAAGGTGGGCCCGGAAACACCATATATTTT; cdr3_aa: CSVEGGPGNTIYF
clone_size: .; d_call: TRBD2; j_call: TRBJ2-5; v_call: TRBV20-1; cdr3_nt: TGCAGTGCTAGTCGCGGCGGGAGAGGCCAAGAGACCCAGTACTTC; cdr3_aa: CSASRGGRGQETQYF
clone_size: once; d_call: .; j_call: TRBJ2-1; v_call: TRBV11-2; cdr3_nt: TGTGCCAGCAGCGCTCTCTTAGGGGGATCCTACAATGAGCAGTTCTTC; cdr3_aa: CASSALLGGSYNEQFF
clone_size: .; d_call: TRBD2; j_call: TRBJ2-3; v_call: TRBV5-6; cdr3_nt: TGTGCCAGCAGCAATCCGGTGGGACTAGCGGCCACAGATACGCAGTATTTT; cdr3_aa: CASSNPVGLAATDTQYF
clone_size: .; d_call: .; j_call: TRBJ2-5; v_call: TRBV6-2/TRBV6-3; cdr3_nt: TGTGCCAGCAGCCCACGGACCGGATGGGGCGAGACCCAGTACTTC; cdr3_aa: CASSPRTGWGETQYF
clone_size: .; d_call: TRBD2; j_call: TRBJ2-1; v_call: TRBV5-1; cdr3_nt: TGCGCCAGCAGCTTCCGGGTAGCGGGAGTAATGGGGAATGAGCAGTTCTTC; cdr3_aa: CASSFRVAGVMGNEQFF
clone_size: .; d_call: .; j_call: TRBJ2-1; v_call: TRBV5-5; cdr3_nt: TGTGCCAGCAGCTTGGCGACTGGATACAATGAGCAGTTCTTC; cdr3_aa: CASSLATGYNEQFF
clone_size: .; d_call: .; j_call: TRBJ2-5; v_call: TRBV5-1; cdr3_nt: TGCGCCAGCAGCCCGGAGGCAGGCGGCCCAGAGACCCAGTACTTC; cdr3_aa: CASSPEAGGPETQYF
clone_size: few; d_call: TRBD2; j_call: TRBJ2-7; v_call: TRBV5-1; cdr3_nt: TGCGCCAGCAGCACCGCGGGGGAGATCTCCTACGAGCAGTACTTC; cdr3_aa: CASSTAGEISYEQYF
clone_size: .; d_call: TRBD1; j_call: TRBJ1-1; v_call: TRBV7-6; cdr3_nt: TGTGCCAGCAGCTTAAGGACAGGGGTTAATTTGGGCACTGAAGCTTTCTTT; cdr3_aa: CASSLRTGVNLGTEAFF
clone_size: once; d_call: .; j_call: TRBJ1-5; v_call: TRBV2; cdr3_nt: TGTGCCAGCAGTGACAGGATGATTAGCAATCAGCCCCAGCATTTT; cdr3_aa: CASSDRMISNQPQHF
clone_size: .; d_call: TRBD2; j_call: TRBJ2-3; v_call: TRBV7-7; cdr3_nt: TGTGCCAGCAGCCCTGGGACTAGCGGGAGGGGGGATACGCAGTATTTT; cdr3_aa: CASSPGTSGRGDTQYF